What follows describes a single T cell receptor beta chain. Sequencing was performed with immunoSEQ multiplex PCR; in TCRdb, only in-frame clones are kept and a portion is missing. The repertoire holds about 1.1 million clones, with approximately 78% as singletons. V lost 2 bases to trimming and J lost 3 bases; unmatched junction nucleotides: 8. CDR3 length: 18 residues. Germline CDR1 reads LGHNA; CDR2 reads YNFKEQ. The data are from a study of shared clonotypes between healthy human individuals. Study in general: Three plates each covered CD4 naive and memory; CD8 naive two, CD8 memory one.

The sequenced sample was memory CD4+ T cells from PBMCs. The subset: CD45RA-negative fraction. The clonotype comes from a man aged 18 to 29 in good health. Some clones in this sample may be carry-over from other donors' samples. V gene TRBV4-2 combines with J gene TRBJ2-3, with 13 bases identical to TRBD2. CDR3 nucleotide sequence: TGTGCCAGCAGCCAATTCGGACTAGCGGGAGAAGCGACAGATACGCAGTATTTT. Its translation: CASSQFGLAGEATDTQYF.